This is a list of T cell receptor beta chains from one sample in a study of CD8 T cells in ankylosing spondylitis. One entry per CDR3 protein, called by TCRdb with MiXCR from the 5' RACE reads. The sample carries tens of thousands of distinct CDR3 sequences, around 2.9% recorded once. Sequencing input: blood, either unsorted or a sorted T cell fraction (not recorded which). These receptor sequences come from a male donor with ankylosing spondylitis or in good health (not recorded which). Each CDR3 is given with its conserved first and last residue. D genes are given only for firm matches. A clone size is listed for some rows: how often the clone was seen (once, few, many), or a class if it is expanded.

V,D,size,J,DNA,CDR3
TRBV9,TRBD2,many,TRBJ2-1,TGTGCCAGCAGCGTAGCTACGGGGACTAGCGGGAGGGCCATAAGGAATGAGCAGTTCTTC,CASSVATGTSGRAIRNEQFF
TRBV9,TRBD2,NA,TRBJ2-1,TGTGCCAGCAGCGCTAGCGGGAGCAGCTCCTACAATGAGCAGTTCTTC,CASSASGSSSYNEQFF
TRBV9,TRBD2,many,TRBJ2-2,TGTGCCAGCAGCGTATCAGCGGGAGGGCCGACCGGGGAGCTGTTTTTT,CASSVSAGGPTGELFF
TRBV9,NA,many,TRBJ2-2,TGTGCCAGCAGCGTAGAGTTTTCCGGGGAGCTGTTTTTT,CASSVEFSGELFF
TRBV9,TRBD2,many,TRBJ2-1,TGTGCCAGCAGCGTATCCATAGCGGGAGGGTATGAGCAGTTCTTC,CASSVSIAGGYEQFF
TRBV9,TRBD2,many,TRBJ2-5,TGTGCCAGCAGCGCGCTAGCGGGGAAAGAGACCCAGTACTTC,CASSALAGKETQYF
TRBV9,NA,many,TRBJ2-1,TGTGCCAGCAGCGCCCCCCTTGCCAATGAGCAGTTCTTC,CASSAPLANEQFF
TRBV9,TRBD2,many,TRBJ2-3,TGTGCCAGCAGCGTAGCCCCCGGAGTAGCGGGAGACTCAGATACGCAGTATTTT,CASSVAPGVAGDSDTQYF
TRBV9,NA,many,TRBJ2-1,TGTGCCAGCAGCGTAGCGCGGCCATCCACGGACAATGAGCAGTTCTTC,CASSVARPSTDNEQFF
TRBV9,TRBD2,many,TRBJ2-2,TGTGCCAGCGCCCCCTTAGCGGGGGCGAACACCGGGGAGCTGTTTTTT,CASAPLAGANTGELFF
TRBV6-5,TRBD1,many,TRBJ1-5,TGTGCCAGCAGTTTCCAGGGGGCGCGGTATCAGCCCCAGCATTTT,CASSFQGARYQPQHF
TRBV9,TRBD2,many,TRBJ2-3,TGTGCCAGCAGCGTAGCTAGCGGGAGGTCTGCAGATACGCAGTATTTT,CASSVASGRSADTQYF
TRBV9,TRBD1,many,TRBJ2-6,TGTGCCAGCAGGACCGGGACAGGGGTACTCTCTGGGGCCAACGTCCTGACTTTC,CASRTGTGVLSGANVLTF
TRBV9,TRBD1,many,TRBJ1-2,TGTGCCAGCAGCGTAGGACAGGGGTCTTTCGGCTACACCTTC,CASSVGQGSFGYTF
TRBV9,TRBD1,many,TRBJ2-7,TGTGCCAGCAGCCCCCGACAGGGTCCCTACGAGCAGTACTTC,CASSPRQGPYEQYF
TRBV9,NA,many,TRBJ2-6,TGTGCCAGCAGCGTAGAAATCGGGGCCAACGTCCTGACTTTC,CASSVEIGANVLTF
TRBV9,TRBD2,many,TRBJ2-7,TGTGCCAGCAGCCCTACCGGCGGGAGCTCCTACGAGCAGTACTTC,CASSPTGGSSYEQYF
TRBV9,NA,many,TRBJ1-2,TGTGCCAGCAGGGGCTATGGCTACACCTTC,CASRGYGYTF
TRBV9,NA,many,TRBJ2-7,TGTGCCAGCAGCCCCGAGGTAGGGTCGGGAAACGAGCAGTACTTC,CASSPEVGSGNEQYF
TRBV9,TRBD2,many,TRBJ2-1,TGTGCCAGCACCTTGGGAGCGGGGACCTACAATGAGCAGTTCTTC,CASTLGAGTYNEQFF